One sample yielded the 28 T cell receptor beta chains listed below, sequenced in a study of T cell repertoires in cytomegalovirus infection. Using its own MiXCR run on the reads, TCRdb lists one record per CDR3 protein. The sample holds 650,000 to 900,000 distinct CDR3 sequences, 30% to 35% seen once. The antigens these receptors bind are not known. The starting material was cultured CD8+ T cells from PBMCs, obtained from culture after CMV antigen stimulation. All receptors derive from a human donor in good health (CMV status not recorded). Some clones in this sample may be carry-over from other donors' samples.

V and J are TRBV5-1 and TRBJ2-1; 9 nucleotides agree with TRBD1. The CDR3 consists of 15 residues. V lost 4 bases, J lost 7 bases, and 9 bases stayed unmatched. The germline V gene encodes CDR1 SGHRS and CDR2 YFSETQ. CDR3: CASSQGQGLVNEQFF. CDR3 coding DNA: TGCGCCAGCAGCCAGGGACAGGGTTTAGTTAATGAGCAGTTCTTC.

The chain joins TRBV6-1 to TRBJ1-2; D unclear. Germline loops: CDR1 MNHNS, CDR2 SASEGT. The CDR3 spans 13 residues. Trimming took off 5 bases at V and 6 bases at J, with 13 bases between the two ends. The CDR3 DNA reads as TGTGCCAGCAGTCTCGAACCCTCGAATGGCTACACCTTC. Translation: CASSLEPSNGYTF.

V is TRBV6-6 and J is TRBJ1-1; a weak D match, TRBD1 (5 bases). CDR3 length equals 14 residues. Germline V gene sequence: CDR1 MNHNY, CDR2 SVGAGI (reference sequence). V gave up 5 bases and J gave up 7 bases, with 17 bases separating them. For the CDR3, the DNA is TGTGCCAGCAGTCCGCAGGGTGGGGTGAGTGAAGCTTTCTTT. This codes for CASSPQGGVSEAFF.

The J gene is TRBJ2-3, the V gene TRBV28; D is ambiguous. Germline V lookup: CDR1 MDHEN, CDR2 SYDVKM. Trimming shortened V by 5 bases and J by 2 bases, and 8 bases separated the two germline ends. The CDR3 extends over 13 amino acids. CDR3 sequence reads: CASSTDLTDTQYF. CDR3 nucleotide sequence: TGTGCCAGCAGTACGGACCTCACAGATACGCAGTATTTT.

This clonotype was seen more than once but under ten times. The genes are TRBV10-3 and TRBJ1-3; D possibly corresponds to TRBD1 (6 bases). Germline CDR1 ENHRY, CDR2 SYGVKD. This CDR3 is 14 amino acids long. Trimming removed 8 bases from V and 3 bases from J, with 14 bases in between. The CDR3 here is CAILQGVDGNTIYF. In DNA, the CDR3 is TGTGCCATCCTACAGGGAGTGGATGGAAACACCATATATTTT.

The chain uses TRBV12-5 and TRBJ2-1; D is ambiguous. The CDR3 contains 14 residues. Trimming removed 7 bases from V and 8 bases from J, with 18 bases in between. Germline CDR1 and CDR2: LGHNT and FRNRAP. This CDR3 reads CASVRVPSHDEQFF. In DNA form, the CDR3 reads TGTGCTAGTGTCCGGGTCCCCTCCCATGATGAGCAGTTCTTC.

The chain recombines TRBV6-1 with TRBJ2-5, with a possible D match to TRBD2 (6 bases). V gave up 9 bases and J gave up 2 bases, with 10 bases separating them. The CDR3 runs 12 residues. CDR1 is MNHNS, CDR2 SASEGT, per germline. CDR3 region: CASRGEQETQYF. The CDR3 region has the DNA TGTGCCAGTCGCGGGGAACAAGAGACCCAGTACTTC.

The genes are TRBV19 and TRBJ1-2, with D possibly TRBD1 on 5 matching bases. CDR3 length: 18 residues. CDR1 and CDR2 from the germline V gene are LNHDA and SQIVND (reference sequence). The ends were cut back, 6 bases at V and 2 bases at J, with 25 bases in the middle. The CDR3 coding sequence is TGTGCCAGTAGCCCAGGGATGGGCAAGGCCCAACGAAACTATGGCTACACCTTC. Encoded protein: CASSPGMGKAQRNYGYTF.

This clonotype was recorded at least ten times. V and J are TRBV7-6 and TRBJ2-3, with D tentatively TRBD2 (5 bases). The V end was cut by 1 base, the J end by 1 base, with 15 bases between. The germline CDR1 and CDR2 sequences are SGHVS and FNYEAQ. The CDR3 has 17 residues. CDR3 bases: TGTGCCAGCAGCTTAGTCCTCGTAGCGATCGGCACAGATACGCAGTATTTT. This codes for CASSLVLVAIGTDTQYF.

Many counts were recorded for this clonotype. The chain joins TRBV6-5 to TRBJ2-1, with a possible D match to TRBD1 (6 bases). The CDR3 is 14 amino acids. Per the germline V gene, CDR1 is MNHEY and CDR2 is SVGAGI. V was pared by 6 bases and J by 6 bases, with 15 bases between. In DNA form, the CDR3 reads TGTGCCAGCAGAAAGACAGGAATAGGCAATGAGCAGTTCTTC. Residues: CASRKTGIGNEQFF.

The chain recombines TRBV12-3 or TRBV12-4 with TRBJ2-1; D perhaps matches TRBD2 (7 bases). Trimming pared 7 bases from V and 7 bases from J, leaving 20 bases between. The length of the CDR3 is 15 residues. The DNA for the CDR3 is TGTGCCAGCATCCCGGCGGGGGCCCGGGAGAATGAGCAGTTCTTC. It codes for CASIPAGARENEQFF.

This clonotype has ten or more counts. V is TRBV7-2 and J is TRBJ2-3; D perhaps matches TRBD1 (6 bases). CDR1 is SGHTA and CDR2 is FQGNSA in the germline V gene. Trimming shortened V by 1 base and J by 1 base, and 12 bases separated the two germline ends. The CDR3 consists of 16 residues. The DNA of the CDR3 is TGTGCCAGCAGCTTAGGAACAGGGTTTCGCACAGATACGCAGTATTTT. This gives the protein CASSLGTGFRTDTQYF.

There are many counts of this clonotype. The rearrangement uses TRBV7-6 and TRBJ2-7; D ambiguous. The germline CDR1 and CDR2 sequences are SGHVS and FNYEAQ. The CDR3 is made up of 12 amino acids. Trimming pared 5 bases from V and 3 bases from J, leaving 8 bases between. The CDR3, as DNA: TGTGCCAGCAGCCAGGAGCGCTACGAGCAGTACTTC. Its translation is CASSQERYEQYF.

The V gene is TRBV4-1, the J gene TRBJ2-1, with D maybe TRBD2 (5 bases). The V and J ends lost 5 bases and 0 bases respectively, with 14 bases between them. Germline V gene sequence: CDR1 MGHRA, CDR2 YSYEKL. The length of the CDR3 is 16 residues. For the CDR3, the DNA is TGCGCCAGCAGCGCCCGGACTTCTAGCTCCTACAATGAGCAGTTCTTC. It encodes CASSARTSSSYNEQFF.

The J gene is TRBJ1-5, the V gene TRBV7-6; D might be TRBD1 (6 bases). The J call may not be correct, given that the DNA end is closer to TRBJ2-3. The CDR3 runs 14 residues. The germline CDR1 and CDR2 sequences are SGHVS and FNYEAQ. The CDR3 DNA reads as TGTGCCAGCACCAATCAGGGGCACGGTCAGCCCCAGTATTTT. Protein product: CASTNQGHGQPQYF.

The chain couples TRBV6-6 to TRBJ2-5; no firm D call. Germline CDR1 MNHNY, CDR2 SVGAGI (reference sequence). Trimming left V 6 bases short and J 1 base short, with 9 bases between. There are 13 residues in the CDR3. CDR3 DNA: TGTGCCAGCAGAGGCCGGAGCCAAGAGACCCAGTACTTC. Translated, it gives CASRGRSQETQYF.

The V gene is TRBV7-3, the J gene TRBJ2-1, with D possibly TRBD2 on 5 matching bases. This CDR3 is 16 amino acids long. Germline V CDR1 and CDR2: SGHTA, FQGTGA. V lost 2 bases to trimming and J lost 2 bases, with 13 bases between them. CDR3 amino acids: CASSLRSRGTYNEQFF. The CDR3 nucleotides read TGTGCCAGCAGCTTACGATCCCGGGGAACCTACAATGAGCAGTTCTTC.

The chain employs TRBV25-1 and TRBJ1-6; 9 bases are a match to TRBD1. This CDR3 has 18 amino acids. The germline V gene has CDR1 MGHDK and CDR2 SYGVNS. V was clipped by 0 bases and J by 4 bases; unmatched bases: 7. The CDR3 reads CASSEYFGQGSYNSPLHF. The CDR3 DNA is TGTGCCAGCAGTGAATATTTCGGACAGGGGTCGTATAATTCACCCCTCCACTTT.

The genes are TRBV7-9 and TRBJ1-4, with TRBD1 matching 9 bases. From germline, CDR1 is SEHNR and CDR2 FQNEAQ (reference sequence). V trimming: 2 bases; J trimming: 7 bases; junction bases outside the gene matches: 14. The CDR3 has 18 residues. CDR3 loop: CASSLLDRGELGSEKLFF. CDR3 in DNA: TGTGCCAGCAGCTTACTCGACAGGGGGGAATTAGGAAGTGAAAAACTGTTTTTT.

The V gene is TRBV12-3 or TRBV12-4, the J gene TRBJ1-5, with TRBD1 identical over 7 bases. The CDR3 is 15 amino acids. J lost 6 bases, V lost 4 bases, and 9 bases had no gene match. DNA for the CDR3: TGTGCCAGCAGTTGGAGGAACAGGGGTGGTCAGCCCCAGCATTTT. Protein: CASSWRNRGGQPQHF.

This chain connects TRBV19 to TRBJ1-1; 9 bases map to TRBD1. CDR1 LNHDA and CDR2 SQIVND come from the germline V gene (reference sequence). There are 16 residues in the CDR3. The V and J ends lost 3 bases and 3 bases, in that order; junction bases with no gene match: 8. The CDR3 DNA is TGTGCCAGTAGTATCCCCTACGACAGGGGGGACACTGAAGCTTTCTTT. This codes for CASSIPYDRGDTEAFF.

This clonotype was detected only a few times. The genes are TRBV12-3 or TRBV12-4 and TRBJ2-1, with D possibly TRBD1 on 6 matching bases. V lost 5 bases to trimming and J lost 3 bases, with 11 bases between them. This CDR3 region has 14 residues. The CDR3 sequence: CASSPWTDYNEQFF. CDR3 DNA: TGTGCCAGCAGTCCTTGGACAGACTACAATGAGCAGTTCTTC.

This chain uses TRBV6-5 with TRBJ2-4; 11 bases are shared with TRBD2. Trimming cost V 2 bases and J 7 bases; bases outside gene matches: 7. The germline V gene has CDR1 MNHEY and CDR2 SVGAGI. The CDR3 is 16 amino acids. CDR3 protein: CASSYVVAGGRNIQYF. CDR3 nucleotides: TGTGCCAGCAGTTACGTGGTAGCGGGGGGGCGGAACATTCAGTACTTC.

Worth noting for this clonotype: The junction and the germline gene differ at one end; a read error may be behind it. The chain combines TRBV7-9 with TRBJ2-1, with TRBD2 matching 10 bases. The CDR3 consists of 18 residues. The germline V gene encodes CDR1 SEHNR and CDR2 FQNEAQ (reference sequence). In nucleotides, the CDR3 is TGTGCCAGCACCTTAACTGATTTAGCGGGGGGAATCTACAATGAGCAGTTCTTC. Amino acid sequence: CASTLTDLAGGIYNEQFF.

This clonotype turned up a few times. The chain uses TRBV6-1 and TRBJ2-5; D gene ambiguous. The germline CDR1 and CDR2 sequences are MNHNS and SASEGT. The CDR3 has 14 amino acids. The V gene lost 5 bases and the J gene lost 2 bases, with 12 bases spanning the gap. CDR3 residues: CASSSFGLQETQYF. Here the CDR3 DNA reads TGTGCCAGCAGTTCCTTTGGCTTGCAAGAGACCCAGTACTTC.

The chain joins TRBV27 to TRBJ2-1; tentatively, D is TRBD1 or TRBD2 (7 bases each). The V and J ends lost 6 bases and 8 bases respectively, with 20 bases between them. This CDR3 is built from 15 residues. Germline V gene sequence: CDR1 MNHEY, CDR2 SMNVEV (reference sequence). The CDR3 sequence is CASSLRQGGWDEQFF. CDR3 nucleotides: TGTGCCAGCAGCCTTCGGCAGGGGGGGTGGGATGAGCAGTTCTTC.

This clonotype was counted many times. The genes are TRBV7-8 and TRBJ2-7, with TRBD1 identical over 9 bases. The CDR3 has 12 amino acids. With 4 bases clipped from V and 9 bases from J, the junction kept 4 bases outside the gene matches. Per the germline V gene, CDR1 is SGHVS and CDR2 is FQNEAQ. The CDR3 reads CASSSGQGWQYV. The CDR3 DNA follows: TGTGCCAGCAGCTCGGGACAGGGTTGGCAGTACGTC.

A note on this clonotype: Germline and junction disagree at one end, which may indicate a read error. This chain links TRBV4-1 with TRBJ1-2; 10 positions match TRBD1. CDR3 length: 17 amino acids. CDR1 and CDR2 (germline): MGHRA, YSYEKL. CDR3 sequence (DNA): TGTGCCAGCAGCCTCTGGGACAGGGGCCACCCTGACTATGGCTACACCTTC. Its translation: CASSLWDRGHPDYGYTF.